This T cell receptor (beta chain) was captured in a study of blood T cell repertoires in COVID-19. A Seattle source enrolled patients during active infection and followed them longitudinally. The CDR3 is 16 residues long. V lost 1 base and J lost 6; bases outside the gene matches: 9. From germline, CDR1 is ENHRY and CDR2 SYGVKD. TCRdb's table, derived via immunoSEQ multiplex PCR, lists solely in-frame clones and lacks some. Among fewer than 350,000 clones, approximately 89% were seen once, and the ten largest hold 3% to 4.5%. The chain joins TRBV10-3 to TRBJ2-7, with 10 bases aligning to TRBD2. The sequence was collected from a woman aged 55 to 70 with COVID-19, enrolled during active disease. The sequenced sample was peripheral blood. The CDR3, as DNA: TGTGCCATCAGTGAGTACGGAGCAGCGGGGGGGCGCGAGCAGTACTTC. Its translation: CAISEYGAAGGREQYF.